This TCR beta chain was profiled in a study of cytomegalovirus exposure and HLA in healthy donors. Separate from the approximately 670-subject first cohort was the 120-subject validation cohort, to which the donors belonged. Trimming shortened V by 1 base and J by 5 bases, and 9 bases separated the two germline ends. The germline gives CDR1 MGHRA, CDR2 YSYEKL. The CDR3 runs to 14 residues. Study-wide points: The study put roughly 160 TCR beta chains on its list as cytomegalovirus-associated. In a later analysis, first-cohort TCR clusters were found to tend to co-occur in the 130 or so validation repertoires. Reportedly, cytomegalovirus status was diagnosed with high sensitivity and specificity.

Using immunoSEQ multiplex PCR, the repertoire was profiled, and TCRdb retains in-frame clones only, with some absent. Of more than 45,000 clones in the sample, about 88% were seen once. Details on this clone: Its target is unknown.

The origin of this receptor is a woman younger than 35 in good health and CMV-seronegative. The V call is TRBV4-1, the J call TRBJ2-4; D uncertain. The sample consisted of PBMCs. Here the CDR3 reads CASSQVVSENIQYF. The CDR3 DNA is TGCGCCAGCAGCCAAGTCGTCAGCGAAAACATTCAGTACTTC.